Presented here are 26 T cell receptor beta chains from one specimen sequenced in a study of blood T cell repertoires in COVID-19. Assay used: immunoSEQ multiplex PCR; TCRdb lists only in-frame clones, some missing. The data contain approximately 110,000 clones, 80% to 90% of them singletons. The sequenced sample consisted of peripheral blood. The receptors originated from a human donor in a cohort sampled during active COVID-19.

DNA for the CDR3: TGTGCCATCAAGGGGGACAGGGCTATGGACACTGAAGCTTTCTTT. As protein: CAIKGDRAMDTEAFF. The rearrangement uses TRBV10-3 and TRBJ1-1, with 9 nucleotides matching TRBD1. Germline loops: CDR1 ENHRY, CDR2 SYGVKD. J gave up 3 bases and V 7 bases, and 9 bases lay outside the gene matches. The CDR3 is 15 amino acids.

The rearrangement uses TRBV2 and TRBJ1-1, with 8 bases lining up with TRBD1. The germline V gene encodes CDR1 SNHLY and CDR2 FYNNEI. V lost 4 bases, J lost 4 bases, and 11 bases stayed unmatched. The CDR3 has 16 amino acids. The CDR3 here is CASSVARQGPGTEAFF. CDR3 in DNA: TGTGCCAGCAGTGTGGCCCGACAGGGGCCTGGCACTGAAGCTTTCTTT.

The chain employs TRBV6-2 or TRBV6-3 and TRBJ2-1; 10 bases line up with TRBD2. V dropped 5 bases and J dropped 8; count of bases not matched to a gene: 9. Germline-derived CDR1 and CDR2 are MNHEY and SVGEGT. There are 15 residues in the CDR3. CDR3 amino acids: CASSPGGAGGYEQFF. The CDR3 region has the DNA TGTGCCAGCAGTCCCGGGGGAGCGGGAGGGTATGAGCAGTTCTTC.

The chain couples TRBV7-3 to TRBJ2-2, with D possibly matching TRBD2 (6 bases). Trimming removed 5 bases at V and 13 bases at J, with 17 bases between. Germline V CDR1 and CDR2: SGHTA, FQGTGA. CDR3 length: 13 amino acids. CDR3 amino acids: CASSPLTGVGLFF. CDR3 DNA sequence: TGTGCCAGCAGCCCCTTAACGGGGGTGGGGCTGTTTTTT.

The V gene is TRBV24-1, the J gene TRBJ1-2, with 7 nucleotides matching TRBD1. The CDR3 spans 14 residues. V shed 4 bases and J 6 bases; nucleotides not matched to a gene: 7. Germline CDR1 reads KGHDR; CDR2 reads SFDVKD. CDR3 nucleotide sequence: TGTGCCACCAGTGACCCCTCAGGGGGAGATGGCTACACCTTC. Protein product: CATSDPSGGDGYTF.

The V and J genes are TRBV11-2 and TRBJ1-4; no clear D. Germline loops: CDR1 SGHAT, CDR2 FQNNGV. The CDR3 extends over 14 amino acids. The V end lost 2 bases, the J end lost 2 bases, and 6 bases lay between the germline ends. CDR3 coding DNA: TGTGCCAGCAGCTTATTCTCGACTAATGAAAAACTGTTTTTT. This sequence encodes CASSLFSTNEKLFF.

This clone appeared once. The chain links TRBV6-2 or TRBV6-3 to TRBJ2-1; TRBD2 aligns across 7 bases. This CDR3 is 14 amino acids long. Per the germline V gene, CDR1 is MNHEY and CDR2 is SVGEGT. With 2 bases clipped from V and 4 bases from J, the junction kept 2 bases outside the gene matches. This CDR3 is CASSYEGGYNEQFF. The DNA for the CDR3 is TGTGCCAGCAGTTACGAGGGAGGGTACAATGAGCAGTTCTTC.

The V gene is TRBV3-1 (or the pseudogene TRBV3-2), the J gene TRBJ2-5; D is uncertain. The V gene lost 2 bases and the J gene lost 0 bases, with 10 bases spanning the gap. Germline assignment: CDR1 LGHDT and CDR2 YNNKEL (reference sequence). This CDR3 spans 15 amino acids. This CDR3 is CASSQSAAYQETQYF. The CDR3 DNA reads TGTGCCAGCAGCCAATCGGCAGCGTACCAAGAGACCCAGTACTTC.

CDR3 residues: CASSYSQAQGRSQGTDTQYF. The DNA of the CDR3 is TGTGCCAGCAGTTACTCACAAGCTCAGGGAAGAAGCCAGGGCACAGATACGCAGTATTTT. This chain links TRBV6-7 with TRBJ2-3; possibly TRBD1 for D (5 bases). TRBV6-7 is an ORF, with its function uncertain. V was pared by 0 bases and J by 1 base, with 23 bases between. CDR3 length equals 20 residues.

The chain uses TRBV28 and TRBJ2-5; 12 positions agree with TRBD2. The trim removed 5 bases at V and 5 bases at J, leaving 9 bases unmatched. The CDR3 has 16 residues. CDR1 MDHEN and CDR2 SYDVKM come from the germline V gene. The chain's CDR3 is CASSMPILAGGETQYF. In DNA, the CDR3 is TGTGCCAGCAGTATGCCAATACTAGCGGGAGGTGAGACCCAGTACTTC.

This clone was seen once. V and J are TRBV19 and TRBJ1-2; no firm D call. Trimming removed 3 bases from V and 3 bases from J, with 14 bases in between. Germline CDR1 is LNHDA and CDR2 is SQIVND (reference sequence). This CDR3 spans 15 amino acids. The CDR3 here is CASSIAVDDYYGYTF. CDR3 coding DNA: TGTGCCAGTAGTATTGCCGTAGACGACTACTATGGCTACACCTTC.

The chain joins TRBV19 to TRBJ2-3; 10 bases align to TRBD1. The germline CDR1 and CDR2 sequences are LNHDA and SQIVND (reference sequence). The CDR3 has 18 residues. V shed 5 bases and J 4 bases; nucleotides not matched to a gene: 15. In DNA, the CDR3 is TGTGCCAGTAGTTCCAGCCTCCGGACAGGGGGAATGGCAGATACGCAGTATTTT. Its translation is CASSSSLRTGGMADTQYF.

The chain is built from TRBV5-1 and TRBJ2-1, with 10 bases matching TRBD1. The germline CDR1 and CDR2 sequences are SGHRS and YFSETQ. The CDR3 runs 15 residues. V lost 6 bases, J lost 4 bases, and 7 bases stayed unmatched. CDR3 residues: CASNGGQGLYNEQFF. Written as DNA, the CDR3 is TGCGCCAGCAATGGGGGACAGGGGTTATACAATGAGCAGTTCTTC. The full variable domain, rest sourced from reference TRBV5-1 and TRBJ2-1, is KAGVTQTPRYLIKTRGQQVTLSCSPISGHRSVSWYQQTPGQGLQFLFEYFSETQRNKGNFPGRFSGRQFSNSRSEMNVSTLELGDSALYLCASNGGQGLYNEQFFGPGTRLTVL.

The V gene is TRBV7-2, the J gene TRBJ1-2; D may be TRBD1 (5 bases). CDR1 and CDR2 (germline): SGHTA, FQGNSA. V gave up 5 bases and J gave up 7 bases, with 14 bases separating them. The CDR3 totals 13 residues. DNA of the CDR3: TGTGCCAGCAGCGCGGGACCTACACGTGGCTACACCTTC. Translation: CASSAGPTRGYTF.

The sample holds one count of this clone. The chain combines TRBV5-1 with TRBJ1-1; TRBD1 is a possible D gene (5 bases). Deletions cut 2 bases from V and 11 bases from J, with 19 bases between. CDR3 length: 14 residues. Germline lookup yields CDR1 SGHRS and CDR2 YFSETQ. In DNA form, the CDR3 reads TGCGCCAGCAGCTTTCCAGACGGGCTGGGGGGTGCTTTCTTT. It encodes CASSFPDGLGGAFF.

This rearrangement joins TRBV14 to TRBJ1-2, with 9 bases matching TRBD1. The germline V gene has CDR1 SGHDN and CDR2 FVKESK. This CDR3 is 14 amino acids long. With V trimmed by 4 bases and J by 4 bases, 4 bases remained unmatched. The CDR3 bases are TGTGCCAGCAGCCGACAGGGGGGGGCCTATGGCTACACCTTC. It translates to CASSRQGGAYGYTF.

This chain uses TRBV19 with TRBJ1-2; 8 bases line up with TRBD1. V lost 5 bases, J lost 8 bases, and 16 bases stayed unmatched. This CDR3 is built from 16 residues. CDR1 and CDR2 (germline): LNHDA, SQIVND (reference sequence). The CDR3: CASSQNRDRRLRGYTF. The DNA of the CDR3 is TGTGCCAGTAGTCAAAACCGGGACAGGAGGTTAAGGGGCTACACCTTC. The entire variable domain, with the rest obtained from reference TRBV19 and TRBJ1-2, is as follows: DGGITQSPKYLFRKEGQNVTLSCEQNLNHDAMYWYRQDPGQGLRLIYYSQIVNDFQKGDIAEGYSVSREKKESFPLTVTSAQKNPTAFYLCASSQNRDRRLRGYTFGSGTRLTVV.

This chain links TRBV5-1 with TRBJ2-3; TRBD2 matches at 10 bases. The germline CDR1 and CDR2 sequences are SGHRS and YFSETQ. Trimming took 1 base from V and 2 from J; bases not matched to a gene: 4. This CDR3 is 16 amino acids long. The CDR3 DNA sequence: TGCGCCAGCAGCTTGATTAGCGGGAGGTTCACAGATACGCAGTATTTT. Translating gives CASSLISGRFTDTQYF.

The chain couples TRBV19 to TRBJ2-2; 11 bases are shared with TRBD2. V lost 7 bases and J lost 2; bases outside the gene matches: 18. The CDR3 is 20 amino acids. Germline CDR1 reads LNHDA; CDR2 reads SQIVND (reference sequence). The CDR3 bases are TGTGCCAGTAAAATCGGCGCCCTAGCGGGAGGTCGGGTTAACACCGGGGAGCTGTTTTTT. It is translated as CASKIGALAGGRVNTGELFF.

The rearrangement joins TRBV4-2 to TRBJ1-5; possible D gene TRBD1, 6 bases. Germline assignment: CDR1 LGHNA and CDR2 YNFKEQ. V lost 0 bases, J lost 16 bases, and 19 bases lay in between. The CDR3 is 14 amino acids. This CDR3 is CASSQDLKTGLYHF. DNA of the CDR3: TGTGCCAGCAGCCAAGACCTGAAGACAGGCCTTTATCATTTT.

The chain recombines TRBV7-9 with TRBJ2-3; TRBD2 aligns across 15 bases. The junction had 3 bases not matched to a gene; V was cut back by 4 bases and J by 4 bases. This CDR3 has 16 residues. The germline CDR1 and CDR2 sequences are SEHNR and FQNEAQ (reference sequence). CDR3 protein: CASSWTSGRAADTQYF. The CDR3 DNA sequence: TGTGCCAGCAGCTGGACTAGCGGGAGGGCCGCAGATACGCAGTATTTT.

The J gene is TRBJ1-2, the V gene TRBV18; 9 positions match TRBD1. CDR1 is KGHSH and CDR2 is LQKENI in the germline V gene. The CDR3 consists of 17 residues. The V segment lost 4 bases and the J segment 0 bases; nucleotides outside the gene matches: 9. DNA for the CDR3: TGTGCCAGCTCACTGGTGGGACAGGGATTTCCTAACTATGGCTACACCTTC. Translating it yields CASSLVGQGFPNYGYTF.

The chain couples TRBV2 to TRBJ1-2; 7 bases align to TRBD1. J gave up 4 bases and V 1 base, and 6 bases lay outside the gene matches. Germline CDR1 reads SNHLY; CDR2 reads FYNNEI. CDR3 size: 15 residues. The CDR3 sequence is CASSEGAGGGYGYTF. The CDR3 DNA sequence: TGTGCCAGCAGTGAAGGGGCAGGGGGAGGCTATGGCTACACCTTC.

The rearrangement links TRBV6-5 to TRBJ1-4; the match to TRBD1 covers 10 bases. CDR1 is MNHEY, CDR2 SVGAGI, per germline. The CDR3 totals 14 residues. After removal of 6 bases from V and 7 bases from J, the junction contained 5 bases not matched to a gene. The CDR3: CASRRGTGVEKLFF. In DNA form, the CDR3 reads TGTGCCAGCAGACGAGGGACAGGGGTTGAAAAACTGTTTTTT.

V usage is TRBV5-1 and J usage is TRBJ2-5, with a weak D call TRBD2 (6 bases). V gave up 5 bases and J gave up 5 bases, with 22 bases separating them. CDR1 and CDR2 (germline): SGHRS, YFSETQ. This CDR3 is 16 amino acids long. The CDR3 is CASRARGSGDRETQYF. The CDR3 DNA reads TGCGCCAGCAGAGCCCGGGGGTCGGGGGATCGGGAGACCCAGTACTTC.

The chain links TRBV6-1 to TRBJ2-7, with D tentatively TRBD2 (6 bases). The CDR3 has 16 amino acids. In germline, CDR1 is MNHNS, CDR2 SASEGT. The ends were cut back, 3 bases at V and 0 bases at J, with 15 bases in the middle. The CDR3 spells CASSDTWRVSSYEQYF. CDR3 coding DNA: TGTGCCAGCAGTGACACCTGGAGGGTGAGCTCCTACGAGCAGTACTTC.